The clone carrying this T cell receptor beta chain showed up many times. Its antigen is as yet unknown. This sample stems from a study of T cell repertoires in cytomegalovirus infection. Background on the study: A matching HLA type, together with CMV infection, was signaled by public TCR beta signatures.

The CDR3 covers 14 residues. Germline V gene sequence: CDR1 SGHTA, CDR2 FQGNSA. V lost 8 bases and J lost 4, with 17 bases in between. Regarding the study as a whole: The ex vivo response was dominated by HLA-C-restricted CMV-specific TCR beta clonotypes. Pooled public TCR beta family frequency picked out CMV carriers with the relevant HLA.

From the reads, TCRdb called clonotypes with MiXCR, one entry per CDR3 protein. Among roughly 250,000 distinct CDR3 sequences listed, roughly 12% were seen once. The TCR originated in a human donor in good health (CMV status not recorded). Some clones in this sample may be carry-over from other donors' samples. This chain connects TRBV7-2 to TRBJ2-5; D gene ambiguous. Material for sequencing was PBMCs. The CDR3 nucleotides are TGTGCCAGCCTAGAAAGCGTAAACGTAGAGACCCAGTACTTC. This codes for CASLESVNVETQYF.